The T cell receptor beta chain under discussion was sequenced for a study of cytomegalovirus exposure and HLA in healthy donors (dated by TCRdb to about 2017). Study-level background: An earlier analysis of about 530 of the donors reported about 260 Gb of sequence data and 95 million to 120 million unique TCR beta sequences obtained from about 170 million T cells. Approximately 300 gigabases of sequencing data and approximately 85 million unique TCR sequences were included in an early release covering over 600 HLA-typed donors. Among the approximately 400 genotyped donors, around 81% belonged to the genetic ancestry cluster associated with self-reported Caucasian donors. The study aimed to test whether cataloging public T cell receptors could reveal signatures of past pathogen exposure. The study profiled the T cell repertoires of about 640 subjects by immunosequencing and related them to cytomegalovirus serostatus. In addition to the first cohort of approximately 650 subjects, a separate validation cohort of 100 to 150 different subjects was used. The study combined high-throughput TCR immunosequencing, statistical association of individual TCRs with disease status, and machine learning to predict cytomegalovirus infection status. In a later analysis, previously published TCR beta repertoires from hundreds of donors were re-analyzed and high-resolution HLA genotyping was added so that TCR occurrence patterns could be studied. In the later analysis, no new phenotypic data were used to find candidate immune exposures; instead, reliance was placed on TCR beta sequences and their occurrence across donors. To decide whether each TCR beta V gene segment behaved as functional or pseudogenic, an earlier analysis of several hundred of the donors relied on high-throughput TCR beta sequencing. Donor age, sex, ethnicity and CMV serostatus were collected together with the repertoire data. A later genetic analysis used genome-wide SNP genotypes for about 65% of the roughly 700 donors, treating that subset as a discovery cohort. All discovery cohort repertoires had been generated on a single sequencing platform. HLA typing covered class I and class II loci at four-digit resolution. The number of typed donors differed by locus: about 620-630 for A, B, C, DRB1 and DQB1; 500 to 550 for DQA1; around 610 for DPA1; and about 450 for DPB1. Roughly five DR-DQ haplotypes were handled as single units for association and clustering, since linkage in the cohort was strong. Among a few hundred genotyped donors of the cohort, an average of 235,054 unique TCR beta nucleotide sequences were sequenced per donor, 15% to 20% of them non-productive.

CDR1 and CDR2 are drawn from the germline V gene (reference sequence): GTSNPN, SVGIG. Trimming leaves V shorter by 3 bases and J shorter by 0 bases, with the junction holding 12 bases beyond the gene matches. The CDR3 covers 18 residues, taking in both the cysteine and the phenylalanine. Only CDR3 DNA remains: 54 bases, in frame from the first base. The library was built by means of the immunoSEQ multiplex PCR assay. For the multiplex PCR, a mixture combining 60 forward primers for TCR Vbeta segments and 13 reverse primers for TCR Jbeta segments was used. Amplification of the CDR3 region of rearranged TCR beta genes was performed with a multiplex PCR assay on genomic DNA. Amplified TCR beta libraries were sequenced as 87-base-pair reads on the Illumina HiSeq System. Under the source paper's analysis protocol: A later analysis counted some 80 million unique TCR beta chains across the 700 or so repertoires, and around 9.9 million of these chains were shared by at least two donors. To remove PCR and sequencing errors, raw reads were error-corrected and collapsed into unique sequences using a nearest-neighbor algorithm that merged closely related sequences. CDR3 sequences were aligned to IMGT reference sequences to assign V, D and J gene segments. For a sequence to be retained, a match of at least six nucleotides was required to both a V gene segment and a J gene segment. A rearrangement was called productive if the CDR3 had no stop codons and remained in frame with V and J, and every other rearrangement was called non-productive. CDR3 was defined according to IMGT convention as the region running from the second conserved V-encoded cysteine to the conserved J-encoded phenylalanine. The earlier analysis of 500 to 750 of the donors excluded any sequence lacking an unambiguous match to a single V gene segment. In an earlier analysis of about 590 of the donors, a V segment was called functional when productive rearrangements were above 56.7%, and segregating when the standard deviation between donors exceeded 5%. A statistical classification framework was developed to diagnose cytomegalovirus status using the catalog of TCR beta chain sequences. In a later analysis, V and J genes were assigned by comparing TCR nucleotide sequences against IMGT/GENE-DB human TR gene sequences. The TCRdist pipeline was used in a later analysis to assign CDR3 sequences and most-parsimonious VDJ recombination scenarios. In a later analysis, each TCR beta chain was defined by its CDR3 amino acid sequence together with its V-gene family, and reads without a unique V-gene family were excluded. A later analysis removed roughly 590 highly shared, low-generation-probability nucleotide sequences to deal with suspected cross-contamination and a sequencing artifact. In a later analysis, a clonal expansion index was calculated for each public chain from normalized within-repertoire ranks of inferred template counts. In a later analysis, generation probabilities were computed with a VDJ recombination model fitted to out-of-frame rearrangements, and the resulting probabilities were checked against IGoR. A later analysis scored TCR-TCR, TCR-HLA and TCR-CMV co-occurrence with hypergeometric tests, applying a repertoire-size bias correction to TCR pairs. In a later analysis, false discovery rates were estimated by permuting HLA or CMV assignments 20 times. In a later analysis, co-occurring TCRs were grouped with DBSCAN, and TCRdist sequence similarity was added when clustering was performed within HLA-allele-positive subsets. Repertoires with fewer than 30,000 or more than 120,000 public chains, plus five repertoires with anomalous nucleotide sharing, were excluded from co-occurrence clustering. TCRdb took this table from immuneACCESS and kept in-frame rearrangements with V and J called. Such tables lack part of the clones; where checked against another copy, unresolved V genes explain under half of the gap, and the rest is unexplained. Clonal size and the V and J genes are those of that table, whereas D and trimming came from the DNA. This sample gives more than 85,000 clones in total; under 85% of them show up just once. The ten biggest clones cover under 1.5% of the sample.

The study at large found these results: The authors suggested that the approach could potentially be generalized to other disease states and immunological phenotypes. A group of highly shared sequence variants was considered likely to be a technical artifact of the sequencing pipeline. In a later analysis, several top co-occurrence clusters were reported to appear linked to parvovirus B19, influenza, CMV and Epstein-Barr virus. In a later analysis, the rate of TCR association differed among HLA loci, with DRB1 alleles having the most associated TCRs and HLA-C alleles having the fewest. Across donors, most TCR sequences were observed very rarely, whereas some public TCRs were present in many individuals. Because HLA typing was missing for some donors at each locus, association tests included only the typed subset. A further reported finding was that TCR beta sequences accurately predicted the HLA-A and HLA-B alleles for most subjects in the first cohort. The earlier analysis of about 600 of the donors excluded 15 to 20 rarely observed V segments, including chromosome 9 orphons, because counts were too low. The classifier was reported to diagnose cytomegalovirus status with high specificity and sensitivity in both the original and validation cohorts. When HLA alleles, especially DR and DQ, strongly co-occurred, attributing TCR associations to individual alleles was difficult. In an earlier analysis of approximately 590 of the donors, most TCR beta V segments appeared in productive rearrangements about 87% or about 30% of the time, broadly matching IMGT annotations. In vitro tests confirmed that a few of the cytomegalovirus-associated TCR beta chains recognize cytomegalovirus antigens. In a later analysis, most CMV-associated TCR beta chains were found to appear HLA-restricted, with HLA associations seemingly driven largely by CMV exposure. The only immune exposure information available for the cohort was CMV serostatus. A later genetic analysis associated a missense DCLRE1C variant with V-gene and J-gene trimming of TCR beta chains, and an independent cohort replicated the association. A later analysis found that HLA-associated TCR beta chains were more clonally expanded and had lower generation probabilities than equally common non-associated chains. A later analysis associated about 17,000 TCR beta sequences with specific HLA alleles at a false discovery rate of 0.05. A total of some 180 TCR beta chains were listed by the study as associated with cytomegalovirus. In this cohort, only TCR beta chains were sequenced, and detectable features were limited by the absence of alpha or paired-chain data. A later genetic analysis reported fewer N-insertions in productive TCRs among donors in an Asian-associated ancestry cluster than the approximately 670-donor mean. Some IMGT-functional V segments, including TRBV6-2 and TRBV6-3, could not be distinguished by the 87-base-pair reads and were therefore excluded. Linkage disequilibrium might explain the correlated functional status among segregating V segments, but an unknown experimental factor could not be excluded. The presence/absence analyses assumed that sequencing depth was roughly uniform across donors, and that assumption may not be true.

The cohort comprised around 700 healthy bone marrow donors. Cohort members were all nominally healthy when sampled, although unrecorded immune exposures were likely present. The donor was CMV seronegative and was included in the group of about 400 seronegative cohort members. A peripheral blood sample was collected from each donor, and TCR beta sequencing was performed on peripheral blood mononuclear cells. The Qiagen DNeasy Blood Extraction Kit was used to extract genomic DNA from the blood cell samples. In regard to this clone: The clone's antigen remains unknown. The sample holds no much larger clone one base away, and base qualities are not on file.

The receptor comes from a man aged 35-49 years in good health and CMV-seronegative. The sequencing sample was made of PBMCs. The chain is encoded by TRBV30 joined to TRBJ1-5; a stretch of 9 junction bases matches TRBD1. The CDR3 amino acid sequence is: CAWSLLPGQGNSNQPQHF. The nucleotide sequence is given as TGTGCCTGGAGCTTGTTGCCGGGACAGGGAAATAGCAATCAGCCCCAGCATTTT.